A single sample is the source of the 20 T cell receptor beta chains below, sequenced in a study of naive and memory T cell subsets. Both TRBC1 and TRBC2 were covered by a beta constant-region primer of two equimolar oligonucleotides. Nested alpha and beta constant-region primers with the SP2 primer drove four PCR rounds on ligated cDNA. TCRdb analysed the UMI-ligation and nested PCR reads with MiXCR anew, one entry per CDR3 protein. The sample comprises 95,000 to 150,000 distinct CDR3 sequences, 35% to 40% of which are singletons, and less than 1% rests with the top ten. Sequenced input: central memory CD4+ T cells from blood. All receptors come from a human donor in good health.

This clonotype has a handful of counts. This chain links TRBV7-6 with TRBJ2-7; TRBD1 agrees at 8 bases. Germline lookup yields CDR1 SGHVS and CDR2 FNYEAQ. The CDR3 contains 14 residues. V lost 5 bases and J lost 4; bases outside the gene matches: 7. CDR3 bases: TGTGCCAGCAGCCCACAGGGGGGTCTATACGAGCAGTACTTC. Protein: CASSPQGGLYEQYF.

This clonotype was found a few times. The chain couples TRBV6-5 to TRBJ1-1; 8 positions agree with TRBD1. J gave up 2 bases and V 0 bases, and 8 bases lay outside the gene matches. The CDR3 totals 17 residues. Germline V gene lookup returns CDR1 MNHEY and CDR2 SVGAGI. The CDR3 DNA sequence: TGTGCCAGCAGTTACTCGAGGGCAGGGGGCCGTAACACTGAAGCTTTCTTT. This encodes CASSYSRAGGRNTEAFF.

The sample holds a few counts of this clonotype. V is TRBV5-5 and J is TRBJ2-7; D remains unclear. The CDR3 has 13 residues. CDR1 and CDR2 (germline): SGHKS, YYEKEE (reference sequence). Trimming stripped 2 bases from V and 0 bases from J, with 6 bases between. CDR3 residues: CASSFAYSYEQYF. The CDR3 DNA reads as TGTGCCAGCAGCTTTGCTTACTCCTACGAGCAGTACTTC.

J is TRBJ2-2 and V is TRBV27, with D maybe TRBD2 (5 bases). This CDR3 contains 14 residues. V shed 8 bases and J shed 5 bases, with 15 bases lying between them. Per the germline V gene, CDR1 is MNHEY and CDR2 is SMNVEV (reference sequence). The CDR3 bases are TGTGCCAGCCAGCCGGGAACGATAACCGGGGAGCTGTTTTTT. It encodes CASQPGTITGELFF.

Many counts were recorded for this clonotype. The chain has TRBV5-6 and TRBJ2-1, with D maybe TRBD2 (7 bases). V lost 0 bases, J lost 7 bases, and 14 bases lay in between. Germline loops: CDR1 SGHDT, CDR2 YYEEEE. The CDR3 runs to 15 residues. The CDR3 loop reads CASSLAGGAGNEQFF. The CDR3 region has the DNA TGTGCCAGCAGCTTGGCGGGGGGCGCGGGGAATGAGCAGTTCTTC.

The chain combines TRBV29-1 with TRBJ2-5, with a possible D match to TRBD2 (7 bases). The CDR3 is 16 residues long. The germline V and J ends were trimmed by 5 bases and 2 bases, with 21 bases remaining between them. From germline, CDR1 is SQVTM and CDR2 ANQGSEA. As DNA, the CDR3 is TGCAGCGTTAAGGGGAGTTGGGGGGGACAACAAGAGACCCAGTACTTC. It codes for CSVKGSWGGQQETQYF.

This chain joins TRBV20-1 and TRBJ2-1; D uncertain. The CDR3 is 16 residues long. V lost 3 bases to trimming and J lost 4 bases, with 19 bases between them. Germline V lookup: CDR1 DFQATT, CDR2 SNEGSKA (reference sequence). CDR3 sequence: CSARPLLADYYNEQFF. The CDR3 coding sequence is TGCAGTGCTAGGCCCCTTCTCGCGGATTATTACAATGAGCAGTTCTTC.

This clonotype is labeled medium-sized. This chain links TRBV2 with TRBJ2-5; maybe TRBD1 (5 bases). Trimming shortened V by 4 bases and J by 7 bases, and 13 bases separated the two germline ends. Germline V gives CDR1 SNHLY, CDR2 FYNNEI. The CDR3 extends over 13 amino acids. The CDR3 here is CASSGSNQGTQYF. The CDR3 DNA follows: TGTGCCAGCAGTGGGTCTAATCAGGGGACCCAGTACTTC.

This chain joins TRBV20-1 and TRBJ2-7, with TRBD2 identical over 7 bases. Germline values: CDR1 DFQATT, CDR2 SNEGSKA (reference sequence). The CDR3 is 14 amino acids. V gave up 1 base and J gave up 2 bases; unmatched junction bases: 5. CDR3 DNA: TGCAGTGCTAGAGTGCGGGAGTTCCCCTACGAGCAGTACTTC. This gives the protein CSARVREFPYEQYF.

In its sample, this clonotype was seen a few times. V is TRBV29-1 and J is TRBJ2-7, with 9 bases identical to TRBD1. This CDR3 has 11 amino acids. The junction had 3 bases not matched to a gene; V was cut back by 7 bases and J by 5 bases. In germline, CDR1 is SQVTM, CDR2 ANQGSEA. In DNA, the CDR3 is TGCAGCGCTGGACAGGGGAACGAGCAGTACTTC. It yields the protein CSAGQGNEQYF.

The genes are TRBV6-2 or TRBV6-3 and TRBJ1-3, with 10 bases fitting TRBD1. V lost 8 bases to trimming and J lost 7 bases; unmatched junction nucleotides: 5. The CDR3 length is 13 residues. CDR1 is MNHEY, CDR2 SVGEGT, per germline. CDR3 DNA sequence: TGTGCCAGCGATGGACAGGGGGTCAACACCATATATTTT. Its protein product is CASDGQGVNTIYF.

The chain recombines TRBV9 with TRBJ2-3; D is uncertain. The germline CDR1 and CDR2 sequences are SGDLS and YYNGEE. V lost 4 bases to trimming and J lost 6 bases, with 15 bases between them. There are 14 residues in the CDR3. The CDR3 here is CASSPEGYGDTQYF. In nucleotides, the CDR3 is TGTGCCAGCAGCCCCGAAGGATACGGGGATACGCAGTATTTT.

The chain has TRBV6-2 or TRBV6-3 and TRBJ2-1; TRBD2 agrees at 9 bases. CDR3 length equals 15 residues. Germline V lookup: CDR1 MNHEY, CDR2 SVGEGT. Trimming took 6 bases from V and 3 from J; bases not matched to a gene: 6. CDR3 nucleotide sequence: TGTGCCAGCAGACTCTTAGCGGGAGTCTACAATGAGCAGTTCTTC. Protein product: CASRLLAGVYNEQFF.

CDR3 protein: CASSSTGGRFYNEQFF. The DNA for the CDR3 is TGTGCCAGCAGTTCAACAGGGGGCCGATTCTACAATGAGCAGTTCTTC. The gene calls are TRBV6-2 or TRBV6-3 and TRBJ2-1; 9 bases line up with TRBD1. J gave up 3 bases and V 4 bases, and 7 bases lay outside the gene matches. The length of the CDR3 is 16 residues. Per germline, CDR1 MNHEY and CDR2 SVGEGT.

This chain joins TRBV28 and TRBJ2-4, with TRBD1 matching over 11 bases. This CDR3 has 15 amino acids. Germline CDR1 MDHEN, CDR2 SYDVKM. V shed 3 bases, J shed 8 bases, and the junction held 6 bases outside the gene matches. The CDR3 reads CASSLPGTGGDIQYF. CDR3 nucleotides: TGTGCCAGCAGTTTGCCCGGGACAGGGGGTGACATTCAGTACTTC.

The chain combines TRBV20-1 with TRBJ2-5; 10 positions agree with TRBD2. CDR1 and CDR2 (germline): DFQATT, SNEGSKA (reference sequence). Trimming removed 3 bases from V and 2 bases from J; junction bases left unmatched: 6. This CDR3 is 15 amino acids long. CDR3 residues: CSASIQREGQETQYF. The CDR3 DNA reads as TGCAGTGCTAGTATCCAGCGGGAGGGTCAAGAGACCCAGTACTTC.

Note on this clonotype: An end of the junction differs from the germline gene, which may be a read error. CDR3 DNA: TGTGCCAGCAGCTTTATGGGACAGAGCTCCTACAATGAGGAGTTCTTC. Translated: CASSFMGQSSYNEEFF. The chain has TRBV7-3 and TRBJ2-1, with TRBD1 matching over 7 bases. The CDR3 extends over 16 amino acids. Germline assignment: CDR1 SGHTA and CDR2 FQGTGA. The variable domain in full, with the rest retrieved from reference TRBV7-3 and TRBJ2-1, is GAGVSQTPSNKVTEKGKYVELRCDPISGHTALYWYRQSLGQGPEFLIYFQGTGAADDSGLPNDRFFAVRPEGSVSTLKIQRTERGDSAVYLCASSFMGQSSYNEEFFGPGTRLTVL.

V gene TRBV6-1 combines with J gene TRBJ2-1; TRBD2 agrees at 7 bases. V trimming: 6 bases; J trimming: 6 bases; junction bases outside the gene matches: 5. The V gene's germline CDR1 is MNHNS and CDR2 SASEGT. The CDR3 length is 13 residues. For the CDR3, the DNA is TGTGCCAGCAGGAGCGGGACCGGCAATGAGCAGTTCTTC. Translating it yields CASRSGTGNEQFF.

This clonotype was counted between two and nine times. The rearrangement links TRBV11-2 to TRBJ2-1, with D possibly matching TRBD1 (6 bases). Trimming took off 5 bases at V and 7 bases at J, with 15 bases between the two ends. Germline V gene lookup returns CDR1 SGHAT and CDR2 FQNNGV. The CDR3 spans 14 residues. In DNA form, the CDR3 reads TGTGCCAGCAGCCCTAGGTGGGGGCGGAATGAGCAGTTCTTC. Protein: CASSPRWGRNEQFF.

This clonotype was detected ten times or more. The chain is built from TRBV19 and TRBJ2-7, with D perhaps given as TRBD1 or TRBD2 (5 bases each). Trimming stripped 7 bases from V and 5 bases from J, with 18 bases between. The CDR3 covers 14 residues. Germline V gives CDR1 LNHDA, CDR2 SQIVND (reference sequence). The CDR3 DNA is TGTGCCAGTAAAGGGACCGGTCTTAGGAACGAGCAGTACTTC. It is translated as CASKGTGLRNEQYF. Supplemented by reference TRBV19 and TRBJ2-7, the full variable domain reads DGGITQSPKYLFRKEGQNVTLSCEQNLNHDAMYWYRQDPGQGLRLIYYSQIVNDFQKGDIAEGYSVSREKKESFPLTVTSAQKNPTAFYLCASKGTGLRNEQYFGPGTRLTVT.